Included here is one T cell receptor (beta chain) sequence, with context. Its cognate antigen is unknown. The CDR3 has 15 amino acids. Per germline, CDR1 SEHNR and CDR2 FQNEAQ (reference sequence). cDNA libraries for TRB were generated by 5' RACE incorporating UMI labels. TCRdb re-called the 5' RACE reads and catalogs CDR3 proteins one per entry, DNA excluded. The repertoire shows roughly 100,000 distinct CDR3 sequences; the top ten hold around 0.4%. The sample is drawn from a study of CXCR3-negative and CXCR3-positive naive CD8 T cells. Findings and caveats of the study: Memory, not naive, CXCR3-negative and CXCR3-positive cells differed in TRBV-TRBJ usage. Memory CD8+ cells had much lower diversity, and both naive subsets had comparably high diversity. TRB CDR3s of CXCR3-positive naive cells were more hydrophobic than those of CXCR3-negative naive cells. TRB CDR3 properties were used to infer TCR strength, and surface CD5 was comparable between naive subsets.

The sample consisted of naive CXCR3+ CD8+ T cells from blood. This sample's subset: CD45RO-CCR7+CD27+CD95- naive CD8+ T cells expressing CXCR3 (TNR3+). V usage is TRBV7-9 and J usage is TRBJ1-5; TCRdb names TRBD1, which stays unverified in the absence of DNA. This receptor was taken from a human donor in good health. Some clones in this sample may be carry-over from other donors' samples. The CDR3 loop is CASSQPGTDDQPQHF.